This TCR beta chain stems from a study of CD8 T cells in ankylosing spondylitis. As the method for making TCR beta libraries, quantitative 5'-RACE with molecular barcodes was used. TCRdb independently ran MiXCR on the 5' RACE reads; one entry per CDR3 protein. The sample has a few hundred thousand distinct CDR3 sequences, under 12% seen once. Study-level results: Disease-linked clones were reportedly significantly enriched in matched ankylosing spondylitis synovial fluid. Relatively rare in peripheral blood, disease-linked clones were also CD8+. Before this, some motif variants had been reported in reactive arthritis synovial fluid and blood.

This clonotype occurred many times. Its antigen remains unknown. Germline-derived CDR1 and CDR2 are SGHAT and FQNNGV. V lost 4 bases, J lost 6 bases, and 15 bases lay in between. The length of the CDR3 is 14 residues. Sequences were obtained from blood, either unsorted or a sorted T cell fraction (not recorded which). This chain joins TRBV11-2 and TRBJ1-1; no reliable D call. This clonotype was obtained from a male donor with ankylosing spondylitis or in good health (not recorded which). CDR3 protein: CASSSETRRAEAFF. CDR3 nucleotides: TGTGCCAGCAGCTCCGAGACTAGGCGCGCTGAAGCTTTCTTT. The full variable domain, its missing parts supplied by reference TRBV11-2 and TRBJ1-1, is EAGVAQSPRYKIIEKRQSVAFWCNPISGHATLYWYQQILGQGPKLLIQFQNNGVVDDSQLPKDRFSAERLKGVDSTLKIQPAKLEDSAVYLCASSSETRRAEAFFGQGTRLTVV.